Below, 2 T cell receptor beta chains from the same sample are listed, as sequenced in a study of blood T cell repertoires in COVID-19. The protocol was immunoSEQ multiplex PCR, while the TCRdb copy is restricted to in-frame clones and leaves out a portion. The data contain 120,000 to 150,000 clones, roughly nine tenths of them singletons. Source material: peripheral blood. The source of these receptors is a human donor with COVID-19, enrolled during active disease. The donor label of this sample is uncertain.

The sample holds a few counts of this clone. CDR3 in amino acids: CASSVHDTQYF. The DNA for the CDR3 is TGTGCCAGCAGTGTACATGATACGCAGTATTTT. The gene calls are TRBV2 and TRBJ2-3; no clear D. The germline V gene has CDR1 SNHLY and CDR2 FYNNEI. The V gene lost 4 bases and the J gene lost 6 bases, with 5 bases spanning the gap. The CDR3 runs 11 residues.

V gene TRBV19 combines with J gene TRBJ1-6, with D perhaps matching TRBD1 (6 bases). Germline V lookup: CDR1 LNHDA, CDR2 SQIVND (reference sequence). V gave up 0 bases and J gave up 4 bases, with 13 bases separating them. The CDR3 spans 17 residues. Written as DNA, the CDR3 is TGTGCCAGTAGTATAGATCCTGGGGGCGCTTATAATTCACCCCTCCACTTT. It codes for CASSIDPGGAYNSPLHF.